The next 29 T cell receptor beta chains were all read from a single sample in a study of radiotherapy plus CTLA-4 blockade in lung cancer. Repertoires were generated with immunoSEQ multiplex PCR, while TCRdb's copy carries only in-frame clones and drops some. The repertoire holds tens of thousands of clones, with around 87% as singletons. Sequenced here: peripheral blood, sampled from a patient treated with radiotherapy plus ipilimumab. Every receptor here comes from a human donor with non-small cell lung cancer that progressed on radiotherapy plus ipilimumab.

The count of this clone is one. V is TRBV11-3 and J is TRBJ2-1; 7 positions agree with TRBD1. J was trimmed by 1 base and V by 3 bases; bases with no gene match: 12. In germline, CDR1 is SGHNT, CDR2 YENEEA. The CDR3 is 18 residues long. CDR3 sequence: CASSLAGTAKGSYNEQFF. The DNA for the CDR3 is TGTGCCAGCAGCTTGGCCGGGACAGCCAAGGGGTCCTACAATGAGCAGTTCTTC.

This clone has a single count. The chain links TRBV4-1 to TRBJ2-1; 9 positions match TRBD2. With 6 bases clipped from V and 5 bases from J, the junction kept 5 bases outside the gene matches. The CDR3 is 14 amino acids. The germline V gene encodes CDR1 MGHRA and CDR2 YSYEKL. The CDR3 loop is CASSGLAPHNEQFF. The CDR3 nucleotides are TGCGCCAGCAGTGGACTAGCGCCACACAATGAGCAGTTCTTC.

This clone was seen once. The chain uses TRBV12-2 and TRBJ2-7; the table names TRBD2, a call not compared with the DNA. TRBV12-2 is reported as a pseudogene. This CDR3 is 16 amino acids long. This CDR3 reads CASRFYLDSLSYEQYF. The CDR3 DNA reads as TGTGCAAGTCGCTTCTACCTGGACTCCTTATCCTACGAGCAGTACTTC.

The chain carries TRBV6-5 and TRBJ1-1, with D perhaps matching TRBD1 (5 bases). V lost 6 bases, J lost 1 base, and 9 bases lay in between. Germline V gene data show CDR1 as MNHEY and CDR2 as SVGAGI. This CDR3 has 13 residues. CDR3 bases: TGTGCCAGCAGAGCCGGACAGAACACTGAAGCTTTCTTT. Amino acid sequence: CASRAGQNTEAFF.

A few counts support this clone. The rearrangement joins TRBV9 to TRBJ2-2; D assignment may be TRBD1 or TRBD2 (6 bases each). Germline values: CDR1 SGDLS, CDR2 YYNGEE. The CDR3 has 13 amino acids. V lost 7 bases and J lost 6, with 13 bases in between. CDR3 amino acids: CASGGLAAGELFF. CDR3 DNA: TGTGCCAGCGGGGGGCTAGCCGCCGGGGAGCTGTTTTTT.

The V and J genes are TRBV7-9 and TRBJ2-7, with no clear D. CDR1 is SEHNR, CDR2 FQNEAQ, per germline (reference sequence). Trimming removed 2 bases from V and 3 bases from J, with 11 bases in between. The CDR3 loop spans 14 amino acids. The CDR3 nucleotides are TGTGCCAGCAGCTTAACCGCAGATCGCTACGAGCAGTACTTC. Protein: CASSLTADRYEQYF.

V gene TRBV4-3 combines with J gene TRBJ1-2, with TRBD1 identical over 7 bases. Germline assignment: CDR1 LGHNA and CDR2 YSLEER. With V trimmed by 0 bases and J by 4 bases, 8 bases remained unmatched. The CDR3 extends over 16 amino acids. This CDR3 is CASSQEKSGGGYGYTF. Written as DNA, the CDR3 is TGCGCCAGCAGCCAAGAGAAGTCAGGGGGAGGCTATGGCTACACCTTC.

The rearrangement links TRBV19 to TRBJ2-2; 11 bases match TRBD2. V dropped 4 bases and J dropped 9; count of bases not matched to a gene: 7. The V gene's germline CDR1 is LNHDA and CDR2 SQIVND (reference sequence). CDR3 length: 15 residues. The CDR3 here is CASSTDSGRGRELFF. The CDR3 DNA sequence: TGTGCCAGTAGTACCGATAGCGGGAGGGGAAGGGAGCTGTTTTTT.

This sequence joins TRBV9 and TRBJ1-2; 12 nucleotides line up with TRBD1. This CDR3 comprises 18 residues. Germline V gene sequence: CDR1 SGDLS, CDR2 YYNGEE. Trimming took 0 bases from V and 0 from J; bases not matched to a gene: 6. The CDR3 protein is CASSVGPGQGATNYGYTF. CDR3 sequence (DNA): TGTGCCAGCAGCGTAGGCCCGGGACAGGGGGCGACTAACTATGGCTACACCTTC. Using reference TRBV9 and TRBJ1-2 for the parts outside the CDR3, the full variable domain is DSGVTQTPKHLITATGQRVTLRCSPRSGDLSVYWYQQSLDQGLQFLIQYYNGEERAKGNILERFSAQQFPDLHSELNLSSLELGDSALYFCASSVGPGQGATNYGYTFGSGTRLTVV.

The CDR3: CASTHGTDTQYF. CDR3 sequence (DNA): TGTGCCAGCACCCACGGCACAGATACGCAGTATTTT. The V gene is TRBV6-6, the J gene TRBJ2-3; the D is unclear. Germline loops: CDR1 MNHNY, CDR2 SVGAGI (reference sequence). This CDR3 comprises 12 residues. Trimming removed 7 bases from V and 1 base from J, with 6 bases in between.

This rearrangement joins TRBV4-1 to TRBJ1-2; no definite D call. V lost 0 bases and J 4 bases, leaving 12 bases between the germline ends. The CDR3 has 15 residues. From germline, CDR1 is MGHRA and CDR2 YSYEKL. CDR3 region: CASSQDRQLPYGYTF. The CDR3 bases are TGCGCCAGCAGCCAAGATCGCCAACTCCCCTATGGCTACACCTTC.

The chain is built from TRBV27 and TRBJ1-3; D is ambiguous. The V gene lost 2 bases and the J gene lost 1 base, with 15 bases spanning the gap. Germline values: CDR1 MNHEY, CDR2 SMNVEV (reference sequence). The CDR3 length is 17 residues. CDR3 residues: CASSLKGPLLSGNTIYF. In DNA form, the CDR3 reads TGTGCCAGCAGTTTAAAGGGTCCACTTCTGTCTGGAAACACCATATATTTT.

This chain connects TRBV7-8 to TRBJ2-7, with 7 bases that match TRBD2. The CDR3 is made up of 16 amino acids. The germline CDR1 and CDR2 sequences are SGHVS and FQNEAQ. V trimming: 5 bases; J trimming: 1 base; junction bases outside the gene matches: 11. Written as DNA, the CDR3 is TGTGCCAGCAGCCAGCGCGGGGGATTCCCATCCTACGAGCAGTACTTC. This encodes CASSQRGGFPSYEQYF.

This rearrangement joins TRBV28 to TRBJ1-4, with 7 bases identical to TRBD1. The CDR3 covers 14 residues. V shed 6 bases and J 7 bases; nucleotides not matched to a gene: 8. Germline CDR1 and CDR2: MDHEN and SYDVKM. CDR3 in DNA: TGTGCCAGCAGGTCAGGGGGTGTGGGTGAAAAACTGTTTTTT. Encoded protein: CASRSGGVGEKLFF.

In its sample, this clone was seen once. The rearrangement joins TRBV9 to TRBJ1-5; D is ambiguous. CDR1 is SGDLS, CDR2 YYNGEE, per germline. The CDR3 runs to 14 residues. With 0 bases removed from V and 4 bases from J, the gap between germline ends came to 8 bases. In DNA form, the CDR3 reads TGTGCCAGCAGCGTAGGTTGGGGAAATCAGCCCCAGCATTTT. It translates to CASSVGWGNQPQHF.

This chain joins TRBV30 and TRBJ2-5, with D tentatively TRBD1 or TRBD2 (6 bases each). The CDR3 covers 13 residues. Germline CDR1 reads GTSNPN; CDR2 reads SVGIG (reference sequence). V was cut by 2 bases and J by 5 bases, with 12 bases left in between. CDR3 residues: CAWSRGRGETQYF. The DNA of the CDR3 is TGTGCCTGGAGTCGGGGGCGCGGGGAGACCCAGTACTTC.

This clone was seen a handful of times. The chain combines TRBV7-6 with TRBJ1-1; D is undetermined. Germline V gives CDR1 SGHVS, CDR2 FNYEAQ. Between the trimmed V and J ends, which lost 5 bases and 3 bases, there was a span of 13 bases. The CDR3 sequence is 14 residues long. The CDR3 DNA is TGTGCCAGCAGCCGTTGGAATGATTACACTGAAGCTTTCTTT. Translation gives CASSRWNDYTEAFF.

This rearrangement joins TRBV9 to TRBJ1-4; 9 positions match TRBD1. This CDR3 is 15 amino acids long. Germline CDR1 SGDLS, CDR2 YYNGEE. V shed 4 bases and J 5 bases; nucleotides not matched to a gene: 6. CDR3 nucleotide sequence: TGTGCCAGCAGCTTCACAGGGGGCAGCAATGAAAAACTGTTTTTT. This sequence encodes CASSFTGGSNEKLFF.

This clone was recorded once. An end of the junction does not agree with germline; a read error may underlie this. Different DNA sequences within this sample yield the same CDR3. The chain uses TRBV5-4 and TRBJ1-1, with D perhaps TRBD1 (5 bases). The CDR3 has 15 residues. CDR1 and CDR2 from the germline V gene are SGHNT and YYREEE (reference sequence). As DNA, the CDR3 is TGTGCCAGCAGTCGCGCGGGGCAGTCGAACACTGAGGCTTTCTTT. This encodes CASSRAGQSNTEAFF.

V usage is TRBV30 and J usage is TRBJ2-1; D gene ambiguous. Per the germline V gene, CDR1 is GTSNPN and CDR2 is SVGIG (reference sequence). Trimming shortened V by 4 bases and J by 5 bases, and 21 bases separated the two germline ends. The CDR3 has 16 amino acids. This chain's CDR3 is CAWTHGPLSGNNEQFF. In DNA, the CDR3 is TGTGCCTGGACCCACGGTCCCCTTTCAGGCAACAATGAGCAGTTCTTC.

The CDR3 DNA is TGTGCCAGCAGCTCCCGGGACAGGGGGTGGAACACTGAAGCTTTCTTT. Residues: CASSSRDRGWNTEAFF. The V gene is TRBV7-3, the J gene TRBJ1-1; 11 nucleotides line up with TRBD1. The trim removed 4 bases at V and 1 base at J, leaving 5 bases unmatched. Per the germline V gene, CDR1 is SGHTA and CDR2 is FQGTGA. This CDR3 has 16 residues.

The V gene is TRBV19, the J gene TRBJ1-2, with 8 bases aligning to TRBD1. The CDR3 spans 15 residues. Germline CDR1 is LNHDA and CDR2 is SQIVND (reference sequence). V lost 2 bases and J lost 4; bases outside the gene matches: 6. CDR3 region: CASSISAGGSYGYTF. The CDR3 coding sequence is TGTGCCAGTAGTATATCGGCAGGGGGCAGCTATGGCTACACCTTC.

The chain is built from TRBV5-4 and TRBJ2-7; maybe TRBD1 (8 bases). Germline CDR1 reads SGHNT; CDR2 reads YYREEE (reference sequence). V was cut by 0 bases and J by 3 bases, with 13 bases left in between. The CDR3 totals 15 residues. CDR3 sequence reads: CASSLDRGGYYEQYF. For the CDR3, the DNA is TGTGCCAGCAGCTTGGACAGGGGGGGGTACTACGAGCAGTACTTC.

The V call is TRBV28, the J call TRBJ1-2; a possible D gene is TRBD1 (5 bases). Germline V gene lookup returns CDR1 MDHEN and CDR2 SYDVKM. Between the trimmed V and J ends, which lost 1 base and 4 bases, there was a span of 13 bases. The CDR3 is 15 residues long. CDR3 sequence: CASSLYGGMSYGYTF. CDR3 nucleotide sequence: TGTGCCAGCAGTTTATATGGGGGGATGAGCTATGGCTACACCTTC.

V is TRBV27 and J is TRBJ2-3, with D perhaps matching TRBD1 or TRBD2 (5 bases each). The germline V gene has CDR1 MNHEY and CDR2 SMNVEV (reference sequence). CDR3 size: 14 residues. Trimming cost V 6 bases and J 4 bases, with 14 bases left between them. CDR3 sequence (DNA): TGTGCCAGCAGGCCTCTTGGGGGTTCAGATACGCAGTATTTT. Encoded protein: CASRPLGGSDTQYF.

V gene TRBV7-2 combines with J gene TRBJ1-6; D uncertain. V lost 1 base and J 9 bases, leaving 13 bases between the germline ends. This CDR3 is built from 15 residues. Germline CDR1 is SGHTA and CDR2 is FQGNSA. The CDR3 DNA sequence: TGTGCCAGCAGCTTAGATAGGCAGGTTCGTTCACCCCTCCACTTT. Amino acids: CASSLDRQVRSPLHF. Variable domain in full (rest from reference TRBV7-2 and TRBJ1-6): GAGVSQSPSNKVTEKGKDVELRCDPISGHTALYWYRQSLGQGLEFLIYFQGNSAPDKSGLPSDRFSAERTGGSVSTLTIQRTQQEDSAVYLCASSLDRQVRSPLHFGNGTRLTVT.

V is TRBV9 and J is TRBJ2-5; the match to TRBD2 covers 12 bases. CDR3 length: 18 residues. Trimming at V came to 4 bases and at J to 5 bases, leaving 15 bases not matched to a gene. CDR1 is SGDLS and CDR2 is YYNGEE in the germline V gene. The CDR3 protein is CASSKAPLAGGGRETQYF. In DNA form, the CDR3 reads TGTGCCAGCAGCAAAGCCCCACTAGCGGGGGGAGGTAGGGAGACCCAGTACTTC. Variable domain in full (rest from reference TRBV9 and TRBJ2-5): DSGVTQTPKHLITATGQRVTLRCSPRSGDLSVYWYQQSLDQGLQFLIQYYNGEERAKGNILERFSAQQFPDLHSELNLSSLELGDSALYFCASSKAPLAGGGRETQYFGPGTRLLVL.

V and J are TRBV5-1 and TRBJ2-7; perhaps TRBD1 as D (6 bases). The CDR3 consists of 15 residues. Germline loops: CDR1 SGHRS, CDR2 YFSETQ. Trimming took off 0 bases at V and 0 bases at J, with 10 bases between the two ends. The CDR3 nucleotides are TGCGCCAGCAGCTTGGTGGGACAAAGCTCCTACGAGCAGTACTTC. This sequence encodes CASSLVGQSSYEQYF.

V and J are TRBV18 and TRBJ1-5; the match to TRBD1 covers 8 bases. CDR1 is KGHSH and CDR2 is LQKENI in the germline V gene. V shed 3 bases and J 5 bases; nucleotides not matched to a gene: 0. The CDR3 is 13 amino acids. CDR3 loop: CASSPTGDQPQHF. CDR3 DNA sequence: TGTGCCAGCTCACCGACAGGGGATCAGCCCCAGCATTTT.